Listed below are T cell receptor beta chains from one sample, sequenced in a study of T-cell memory formation after mild COVID-19. TCRdb passed the 5' RACE reads through MiXCR, listing each CDR3 protein once. The sample records a few hundred thousand distinct CDR3 sequences, roughly an eighth being singletons. Material for sequencing was PBMCs or a T cell subset sorted from them (not recorded which). The receptor set was obtained from a man between 18 and 35 years old who had mild COVID-19 (a few samples of this study predate the infection). Cell type and time point are not known. Each CDR3 is given with its conserved first and last residue. The D gene is left open where the match is weak. Not every row has a clone size; where given, it reads once, few, many or a size class.

clone size,J gene,V gene,D gene,CDR3 DNA,CDR3 protein
few,TRBJ2-2,TRBV7-9,TRBD2,TGTGCCAGCAGCTTCGGTCGTGGGCTAGCGGGGGCCGGGGAGCTGTTTTTT,CASSFGRGLAGAGELFF
few,TRBJ2-7,TRBV7-2,-,TGTGCCAGCAGCTTAGCCAACTACGAGCAGTACTTC,CASSLANYEQYF
-,TRBJ1-5,TRBV23-1,-,TGCGCCAGCAGTCCCGCCCAGGGGAGCAATCAGCCCCAGCATTTT,CASSPAQGSNQPQHF
many,TRBJ2-1,TRBV7-9,-,TGTGCCAGCAGCCTCGGACTCAATGAGCAGTTCTTC,CASSLGLNEQFF
many,TRBJ2-1,TRBV7-6,-,TGTGCCAGCAGCTTAGTCGTCGGGACTTTTACCTACAATGAGCAGTTCTTC,CASSLVVGTFTYNEQFF
few,TRBJ1-3,TRBV4-1,-,TGCGCCAGCAGCCAGCCCGCTGGAAACACCATATATTTT,CASSQPAGNTIYF
few,TRBJ2-1,TRBV5-4,-,TGTGCCAGCAGAGGACCAGAATGGCTCTTC,CASRGPEWLF
-,TRBJ2-5,TRBV5-1,-,TGCGCCAGCAGCCCCGCACCAGAAACTTCGCAGACCCAGTACTTC,CASSPAPETSQTQYF
many,TRBJ2-5,TRBV10-3,-,TGTGCCATCAGTGAGTCGGGGCACCACTTAGAGACCCAGTACTTC,CAISESGHHLETQYF
few,TRBJ2-5,TRBV20-1,-,TGCAGTGCTAACCGAGTGGAGGCCCAGTACTTC,CSANRVEAQYF
-,TRBJ1-2,TRBV3-1,-,TGTGCCAGCAGCCAAGAAAGAGAAAACAGGCTCTATGGCTACACCTTC,CASSQERENRLYGYTF
many,TRBJ2-5,TRBV7-2,TRBD1,TGTGCCAGCAGTCCTCGGACAGGACAAGAGACCCAGTACTTC,CASSPRTGQETQYF
few,TRBJ2-1,TRBV12-3/TRBV12-4,-,TGTGCCAGCAGTTTGCTGGGACCTCAGTTCTTC,CASSLLGPQFF
many,TRBJ2-1,TRBV18,TRBD2,TGTGCCAGCTCACCTCCAGCGGGGTACAATGAGCAGTTCTTC,CASSPPAGYNEQFF
few,TRBJ1-5,TRBV7-2,TRBD1,TGTGCCAGCAGTCAGTCCTACAGGGGTCAGCCCCAGCATTTT,CASSQSYRGQPQHF
-,TRBJ2-5,TRBV4-1,TRBD1,TGCGCCAGCAGCCATCAGGACAGGGGTCGAGAGACCCAGTACTTC,CASSHQDRGRETQYF
-,TRBJ2-3,TRBV9,-,TGTGCCAGCAGCCCTCTGAGATTCACAGATACGCAGTATTTT,CASSPLRFTDTQYF
-,TRBJ2-7,TRBV6-5,TRBD1,TGTGCCAGCAGTCTCCCACGACAGGGACGCTCCTACGAGCAGTACTTC,CASSLPRQGRSYEQYF
-,TRBJ2-1,TRBV5-6,-,TGTGCCAGCAGCTTGGCTATTCATGACGACAATGAGCAGTTCTTC,CASSLAIHDDNEQFF
-,TRBJ2-5,TRBV6-2/TRBV6-3,-,TGTGCCAGCAGTTACGGGCAGCTGGAGACCCAGTACTTC,CASSYGQLETQYF
-,TRBJ2-7,TRBV27,TRBD2,TGTGCCAGCAGTCCGATCTCTCTAGCGGGGCCCTACGAGCAGTACTTC,CASSPISLAGPYEQYF
-,TRBJ1-1,TRBV4-1,TRBD1,TGCGCCAGCAGCCACTGGCCGACAGGGGCCACTGAAGCTTTCTTT,CASSHWPTGATEAFF
-,TRBJ2-1,TRBV12-3/TRBV12-4,-,TGTGCCAGCAGTTCCTATGGGGGCTCCTACAATGAGCAGTTCTTC,CASSSYGGSYNEQFF
-,TRBJ1-1,TRBV4-1,-,TGCGCCAGCGGTAACAGGTACACTGAAGCTTTCTTT,CASGNRYTEAFF
few,TRBJ1-5,TRBV27,-,TGTGCCAGCAGTTTATTGGCAGGCTACAATCAGCCCCAGCATTTT,CASSLLAGYNQPQHF
many,TRBJ2-4,TRBV4-1,TRBD1,TGCGCCAGCAGCCAAGTCGTCCGGGACAGAAAAAACATTCAGTACTTC,CASSQVVRDRKNIQYF
-,TRBJ1-2,TRBV7-9,-,TGTGCCAGCAGCTCCCAGGACAGAAACGGCTACACCTTC,CASSSQDRNGYTF
few,TRBJ2-7,TRBV27,-,TGTGCCAGCAGCCTGCGACGGACCTTTTCCTACGAGCAGTACTTC,CASSLRRTFSYEQYF
-,TRBJ2-1,TRBV4-1,-,TGCGCCAGCAGCCAAGATGAACTCAAGCAGTTCTTC,CASSQDELKQFF
few,TRBJ2-3,TRBV24-1,-,TGTGCCACCAGTGAGGGGGGCTACACAGATACGCAGTATTTT,CATSEGGYTDTQYF
-,TRBJ2-7,TRBV7-2,-,TGTGCCAGCAGCTTCCTGGGGGGGCGTCGCTACGAGCAGTACTTC,CASSFLGGRRYEQYF
-,TRBJ1-1,TRBV29-1,-,TGCAGCGTTGTTCGGGAGGGCACTGAAGCTTTCTTT,CSVVREGTEAFF
few,TRBJ2-2,TRBV5-1,-,TGCGCCAGCTGCCCACCTACTTTGGGGGCCGGGGAGCTGTTTTTT,CASCPPTLGAGELFF
many,TRBJ2-2,TRBV5-1,-,TGCGCCAGCAGCTTGGATCACACCGGGGAGCTGTTTTTT,CASSLDHTGELFF
-,TRBJ2-1,TRBV30,TRBD1,TGTGCCTGGACTAGGGGGCCATACAATGAGCAGTTCTTC,CAWTRGPYNEQFF
-,TRBJ2-3,TRBV7-9,-,TGTGCCAGCAGCTTAGGGGGCAGGCCATGGGAGTATTTT,CASSLGGRPWEYF
many,TRBJ2-3,TRBV12-3/TRBV12-4,TRBD2,TGTGCCAGCAGGACTAGCGGGGGGGATACGCAGTATTTT,CASRTSGGDTQYF